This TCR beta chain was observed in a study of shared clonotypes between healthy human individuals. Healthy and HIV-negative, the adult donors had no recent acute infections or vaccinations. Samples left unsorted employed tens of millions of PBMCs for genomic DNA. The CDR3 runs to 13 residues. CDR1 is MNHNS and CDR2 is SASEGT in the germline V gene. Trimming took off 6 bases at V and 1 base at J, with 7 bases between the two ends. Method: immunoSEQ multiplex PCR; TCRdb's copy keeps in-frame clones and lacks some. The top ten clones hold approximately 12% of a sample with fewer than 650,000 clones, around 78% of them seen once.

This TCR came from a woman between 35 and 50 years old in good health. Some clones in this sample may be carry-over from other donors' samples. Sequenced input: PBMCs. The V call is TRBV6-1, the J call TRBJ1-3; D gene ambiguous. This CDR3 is CASSLTSGNTIYF. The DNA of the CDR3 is TGTGCCAGCAGCCTAACGTCTGGAAACACCATATATTTT.